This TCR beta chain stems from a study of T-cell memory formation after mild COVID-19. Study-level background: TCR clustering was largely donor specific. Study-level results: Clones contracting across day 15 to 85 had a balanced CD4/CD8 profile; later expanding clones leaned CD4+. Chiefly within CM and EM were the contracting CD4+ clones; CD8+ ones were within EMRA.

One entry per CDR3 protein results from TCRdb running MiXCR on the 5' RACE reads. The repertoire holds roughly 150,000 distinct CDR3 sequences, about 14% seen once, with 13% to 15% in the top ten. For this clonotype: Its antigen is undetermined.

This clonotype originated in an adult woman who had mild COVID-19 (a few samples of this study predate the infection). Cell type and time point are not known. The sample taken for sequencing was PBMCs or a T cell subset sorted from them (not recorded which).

This CDR3 reads CASSGLGSEQFF. DNA of the CDR3: TGTGCCAGCAGCGGATTGGGCTCCGAGCAGTTCTTC. The genes are TRBV2 and TRBJ2-1; D is ambiguous. Looked up from germline, CDR1 is SNHLY and CDR2 is FYNNEI. Trimming shortened V by 6 bases and J by 10 bases, and 13 bases separated the two germline ends. This CDR3 has 12 amino acids.